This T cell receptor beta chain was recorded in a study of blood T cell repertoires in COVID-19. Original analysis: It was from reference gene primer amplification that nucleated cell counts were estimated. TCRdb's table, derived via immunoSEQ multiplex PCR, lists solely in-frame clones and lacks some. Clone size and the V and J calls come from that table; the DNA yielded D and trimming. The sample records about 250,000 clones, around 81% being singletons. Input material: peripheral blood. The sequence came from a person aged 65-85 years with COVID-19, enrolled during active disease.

This CDR3 reads CASSRDTIQPQHF. The DNA of the CDR3 is TGTGCCAGCAGCCGGGACACGATCCAGCCCCAGCATTTT. The chain joins TRBV5-5 to TRBJ1-5; TRBD1 is a possible D gene (6 bases). The V gene lost 4 bases and the J gene lost 7 bases, with 12 bases spanning the gap. CDR3 length: 13 residues. Germline V CDR1 and CDR2: SGHKS, YYEKEE (reference sequence).